The 19 T cell receptor beta chains below all came from one sample that was sequenced in a study of blood T cell repertoires in COVID-19. Method: immunoSEQ multiplex PCR; TCRdb's copy keeps in-frame clones and lacks some. The sample carries around 120,000 clones, about 83% recorded once. Specimen: peripheral blood. The receptor source for this set is a man aged 40-49 years with active or convalescent COVID-19.

This clone has only one observation. The rearrangement joins TRBV5-1 to TRBJ2-1; 8 nucleotides agree with TRBD2. The CDR3 is 13 residues long. V shed 2 bases and J 8 bases; nucleotides not matched to a gene: 3. Per germline, CDR1 SGHRS and CDR2 YFSETQ. CDR3 protein: CASSFGGADEQFF. The CDR3 DNA sequence: TGCGCCAGCAGCTTCGGGGGGGCCGATGAGCAGTTCTTC.

The V call is TRBV10-3, the J call TRBJ2-1; 7 bases map to TRBD1. This CDR3 is built from 15 residues. The germline V gene has CDR1 ENHRY and CDR2 SYGVKD. Losses at the gene ends were 2 bases for V and 5 bases for J; bases not matched to a gene: 6. This CDR3 is CAISERRQGDNEQFF. The CDR3 coding sequence is TGTGCCATCAGTGAGAGGAGACAGGGAGACAATGAGCAGTTCTTC.

For the CDR3, the DNA is TGTGCCAGCAGCTTGACAGGGGCGGATAACTATGGCTACACCTTC. Its translation: CASSLTGADNYGYTF. The genes are TRBV7-9 and TRBJ1-2; 8 positions agree with TRBD1. The CDR3 contains 15 residues. Trimming removed 3 bases from V and 1 base from J; junction bases left unmatched: 4. The V gene's germline CDR1 is SEHNR and CDR2 FQNEAQ (reference sequence).

The chain carries TRBV5-1 and TRBJ2-5, with a weak D call TRBD2 (6 bases). Between the trimmed V and J ends, which lost 1 base and 5 bases, there was a span of 15 bases. Germline CDR1 is SGHRS and CDR2 is YFSETQ. There are 15 residues in the CDR3. This chain's CDR3 is CASSLIGVAGETQYF. The CDR3 coding sequence is TGCGCCAGCAGCTTGATTGGGGTCGCGGGGGAGACCCAGTACTTC. The complete variable domain, with remaining parts taken from reference TRBV5-1 and TRBJ2-5, reads KAGVTQTPRYLIKTRGQQVTLSCSPISGHRSVSWYQQTPGQGLQFLFEYFSETQRNKGNFPGRFSGRQFSNSRSEMNVSTLELGDSALYLCASSLIGVAGETQYFGPGTRLLVL.

The V and J genes are TRBV12-3 or TRBV12-4 and TRBJ1-5, with D possibly TRBD1 on 5 matching bases. The CDR3 is made up of 13 amino acids. V lost 7 bases and J 2 bases, leaving 9 bases between the germline ends. For the CDR3, the DNA is TGTGCCAGCACCCGGGGGGGCAATCAGCCCCAGCATTTT. This codes for CASTRGGNQPQHF.

V gene TRBV27 combines with J gene TRBJ1-1; possible D gene TRBD1, 5 bases. Deletions cut 7 bases from V and 0 bases from J, with 6 bases between. CDR1 and CDR2 (germline): MNHEY, SMNVEV (reference sequence). The CDR3 loop spans 12 amino acids. CDR3: CASTGLNTEAFF. Written as DNA, the CDR3 is TGTGCCAGCACAGGGCTGAACACTGAAGCTTTCTTT.

This sequence joins TRBV12-3 or TRBV12-4 and TRBJ2-7; 7 nucleotides line up with TRBD1. Unmatched junction bases numbered 5, after V lost 6 bases and J lost 6 bases. This CDR3 spans 12 amino acids. This CDR3 reads CASRSDRAEQYF. DNA of the CDR3: TGTGCCAGCAGGTCTGACAGGGCCGAGCAGTACTTC.

The V and J genes are TRBV10-3 and TRBJ2-3; 8 nucleotides match TRBD2. The CDR3 has 13 amino acids. The V and J ends lost 7 bases and 8 bases, in that order; junction bases with no gene match: 8. CDR1 ENHRY and CDR2 SYGVKD come from the germline V gene. The CDR3 coding sequence is TGTGCCATCAATGCGGGGGGTAGGGGTACGCAGTATTTT. This translates into CAINAGGRGTQYF.

This clone was found once. The V and J genes are TRBV19 and TRBJ2-3, with D perhaps matching TRBD2 (6 bases). Germline V gene lookup returns CDR1 LNHDA and CDR2 SQIVND (reference sequence). Between the trimmed V and J ends, which lost 7 bases and 4 bases, there was a span of 18 bases. The CDR3 extends over 15 amino acids. CDR3 sequence: CASTLGTLGADTQYF. The CDR3 DNA reads as TGTGCCAGTACCCTAGGGACTTTAGGTGCAGATACGCAGTATTTT.

The rearrangement links TRBV12-3 or TRBV12-4 to TRBJ1-5; the D is unclear. This CDR3 is 12 amino acids long. Trimming shortened V by 6 bases and J by 4 bases, and 7 bases separated the two germline ends. CDR3 DNA: TGTGCCAGCAGACTAAAAAATCAGCCCCAGCATTTT. Protein: CASRLKNQPQHF.

This sequence joins TRBV6-5 and TRBJ2-4; unclear D gene. V lost 4 bases and J 4 bases, leaving 8 bases between the germline ends. The CDR3 is made up of 13 amino acids. The germline CDR1 and CDR2 sequences are MNHEY and SVGAGI. The CDR3 spells CASSSPPKNIQYF. DNA for the CDR3: TGTGCCAGCAGTTCTCCCCCTAAAAACATTCAGTACTTC.

The V and J genes are TRBV6-6 and TRBJ2-2; 9 bases are shared with TRBD1. Per germline, CDR1 MNHNY and CDR2 SVGAGI (reference sequence). The CDR3 is made up of 16 amino acids. With 2 bases clipped from V and 7 bases from J, the junction kept 8 bases outside the gene matches. This CDR3 reads CASSYGDRGKGGELFF. In DNA form, the CDR3 reads TGTGCCAGCAGTTACGGAGACAGGGGGAAGGGCGGGGAGCTGTTTTTT.

V is TRBV2 and J is TRBJ1-5; 9 nucleotides match TRBD1. The CDR3 covers 13 residues. CDR1 is SNHLY and CDR2 is FYNNEI in the germline V gene. Germline trimming cut 6 bases from V and 7 bases from J; bases unmatched to any gene: 4. CDR3 amino acids: CASRTGGGQPQHF. The CDR3 DNA reads TGTGCCAGCAGGACAGGGGGTGGGCAGCCCCAGCATTTT.

This chain links TRBV7-2 with TRBJ2-3; a weak D match, TRBD1 (7 bases). Germline V CDR1 and CDR2: SGHTA, FQGNSA. V lost 5 bases and J 1 base, leaving 13 bases between the germline ends. The CDR3 contains 15 residues. CDR3 amino acids: CASSQQGGGTDTQYF. CDR3 bases: TGTGCCAGCAGCCAGCAGGGGGGAGGCACAGATACGCAGTATTTT.

The gene calls are TRBV18 and TRBJ2-3; 7 bases line up with TRBD2. This CDR3 has 16 amino acids. The junction had 11 bases not matched to a gene; V was cut back by 2 bases and J by 6 bases. Germline V gives CDR1 KGHSH, CDR2 LQKENI. The CDR3 loop is CASSPGSSGLRDTQYF. CDR3 sequence (DNA): TGTGCCAGCTCACCAGGGTCTAGCGGTCTCCGCGATACGCAGTATTTT.

In this sample, this clone turned up a few times. The chain links TRBV4-2 to TRBJ1-5; 8 bases are shared with TRBD1. The length of the CDR3 is 15 residues. The trim removed 1 base at V and 3 bases at J, leaving 2 bases unmatched. Looked up from germline, CDR1 is LGHNA and CDR2 is YNFKEQ. CDR3 nucleotide sequence: TGTGCCAGCAGCCAAGGGACAGGGATCAATCAGCCCCAGCATTTT. As protein: CASSQGTGINQPQHF.

This chain uses TRBV5-6 with TRBJ2-3, with D tentatively TRBD2 (6 bases). V was pared by 3 bases and J by 4 bases, with 15 bases between. Looked up from germline, CDR1 is SGHDT and CDR2 is YYEEEE. This CDR3 is 15 amino acids long. CDR3 loop: CASSWRGRGADTQYF. DNA for the CDR3: TGTGCCAGCAGCTGGCGGGGCCGCGGGGCAGATACGCAGTATTTT.

The chain recombines TRBV4-3 with TRBJ2-3; the D gene is possibly TRBD1 (6 bases). CDR3 length: 16 amino acids. Germline CDR1 LGHNA, CDR2 YSLEER. The V end was cut by 0 bases, the J end by 9 bases, with 19 bases between. The DNA of the CDR3 is TGCGCCAGCAGCCAAGAAGGGGGACGGGTGGCAGGAACGCAGTATTTT. Amino acid sequence: CASSQEGGRVAGTQYF.

This chain connects TRBV6-5 to TRBJ2-1, with 15 positions matching TRBD2. After removal of 6 bases from V and 6 bases from J, the junction contained 3 bases not matched to a gene. CDR3 size: 15 residues. Germline CDR1 and CDR2: MNHEY and SVGAGI. The CDR3 loop is CASRLGLAGGNEQFF. The CDR3 region has the DNA TGTGCCAGCAGGCTGGGACTAGCGGGGGGCAATGAGCAGTTCTTC.